This entry describes one TCR beta chain. Its target is not known. The sample belongs to a study of OX40 agonist ivuxolimab in advanced cancers. Background on the study: Three partial responders included one hepatocellular carcinoma patient and two cutaneous melanoma patients.

Germline CDR1 is SGHNT and CDR2 is YYREEE (reference sequence). V gave up 0 bases and J gave up 3 bases, with 9 bases separating them. The CDR3 loop spans 14 amino acids. Sequencing used immunoSEQ multiplex PCR; TCRdb keeps in-frame clones, though not all of them. This table holds around 91,000 clones, approximately 89% found once. General observations from the study: Low normalized T-cell clonal expansion was additionally recorded for some nonresponders.

The origin of this receptor is an adult with an advanced solid tumor such as melanoma, head and neck, liver or kidney cancer. The genes are TRBV5-4 and TRBJ1-1; D unresolved. Source: CD4+ or CD8+ T cells sorted from blood, taken in a trial of the OX40 agonist ivuxolimab. As DNA, the CDR3 is TGTGCCAGCAGCTTGGCCGTGAGGCACACTGAAGCTTTCTTT. This gives the protein CASSLAVRHTEAFF.